The 20 T cell receptor beta chains reported below all come from one sample, sequenced in a study of Tregs in tolerant kidney transplant recipients. Related graft donors supplied nonmyeloablative bone marrow transplants, and mixed chimerism was transient. The protocol was immunoSEQ multiplex PCR, while the TCRdb copy is restricted to in-frame clones and leaves out a portion. Of 50,000 or so clones in the sample, about 90% are singletons; the top ten hold roughly 15%. Here the sequenced sample was CD8+ T cells from blood (PBMCs), taken 24 months after the transplant. These TCRs come from a human patient who received a combined kidney and bone marrow transplant. Some of these T cells may belong to the graft donor.

The rearrangement links TRBV4-3 to TRBJ1-2; a possible D gene is TRBD1 (6 bases). Between the trimmed V and J ends, which lost 4 bases and 8 bases, there was a span of 20 bases. From germline, CDR1 is LGHNA and CDR2 YSLEER. CDR3 length: 15 amino acids. DNA of the CDR3: TGCGCCAGCAGCCCACCCCGGGGGGCGGTATACGGCTACACCTTC. It is translated as CASSPPRGAVYGYTF.

The CDR3 spells CASSKASGYVDTQYF. Here the CDR3 DNA reads TGTGCCAGCTCCAAGGCTAGCGGTTACGTAGATACGCAGTATTTT. This chain joins TRBV7-8 and TRBJ2-3; 7 bases are shared with TRBD2. Germline-derived CDR1 and CDR2 are SGHVS and FQNEAQ. Trimming took 8 bases from V and 5 from J; bases not matched to a gene: 13. This CDR3 comprises 15 residues.

V is TRBV6-5 and J is TRBJ2-1, with D possibly TRBD2 on 6 matching bases. V was trimmed by 4 bases and J by 6 bases, leaving 10 bases between them. Germline CDR1 and CDR2: MNHEY and SVGAGI. The CDR3 loop spans 13 amino acids. The CDR3: CASSSWRGNEQFF. The CDR3 DNA reads as TGTGCCAGCAGTTCGTGGCGGGGCAATGAGCAGTTCTTC.

V usage is TRBV4-1 and J usage is TRBJ2-7; 9 nucleotides match TRBD1. Trimming cost V 9 bases and J 3 bases; bases outside gene matches: 9. Germline V gives CDR1 MGHRA, CDR2 YSYEKL. CDR3 length: 14 amino acids. In nucleotides, the CDR3 is TGCGCCAGTGCCGTGGGGACAGGGTTCTACGAGCAGTACTTC. It is translated as CASAVGTGFYEQYF.

The rearrangement uses TRBV30 and TRBJ2-7, with a weak D call TRBD2 (5 bases). There are 11 residues in the CDR3. Per germline, CDR1 GTSNPN and CDR2 SVGIG (reference sequence). The CDR3 protein is CAEVRGTELYF. In DNA form, the CDR3 reads TGTGCAGAGGTTCGGGGAACAGAACTGTACTTC.

This clone was detected once. The chain joins TRBV11-2 to TRBJ1-1; tentatively, D is TRBD1 (6 bases). The CDR3 contains 11 residues. CDR1 SGHAT and CDR2 FQNNGV come from the germline V gene. V was clipped by 5 bases and J by 11 bases, with 12 bases between them. In DNA form, the CDR3 reads TGTGCCAGCAGCGGGACAAAGAGGGCTTTCTTT. Translating gives CASSGTKRAFF.

The rearrangement joins TRBV27 to TRBJ2-3; possible D gene TRBD2, 6 bases. The length of the CDR3 is 18 residues. The V end lost 3 bases, the J end lost 1 base, and 20 bases lay between the germline ends. CDR1 and CDR2 from the germline V gene are MNHEY and SMNVEV (reference sequence). This CDR3 is CASSLAGSAVWGTDTQYF. CDR3 nucleotides: TGTGCCAGCAGTTTGGCGGGGAGTGCGGTATGGGGCACAGATACGCAGTATTTT.

This chain connects TRBV4-1 to TRBJ1-5; tentative D call: TRBD1 (6 bases). The CDR3 totals 17 residues. V shed 3 bases and J shed 8 bases, with 23 bases lying between them. Germline V CDR1 and CDR2: MGHRA, YSYEKL. CDR3 in amino acids: CASSHAPGQGVWKPQHF. CDR3 bases: TGCGCCAGCAGCCATGCCCCGGGACAAGGGGTCTGGAAGCCCCAGCATTTT.

CDR3 DNA sequence: TGTGCCAGCAGCCTTACAGGACATTACTCCTACGAGCAGTACTTC. Its translation is CASSLTGHYSYEQYF. The rearrangement joins TRBV21-1 to TRBJ2-7; TRBD1, as called in the table, went unchecked against the DNA. TRBV21-1 corresponds to a pseudogene. CDR3 size: 15 residues.

The chain employs TRBV7-9 and TRBJ2-7; unclear D gene. The CDR3 runs 15 residues. Germline CDR1 reads SEHNR; CDR2 reads FQNEAQ (reference sequence). With 4 bases removed from V and 5 bases from J, the gap between germline ends came to 18 bases. In nucleotides, the CDR3 is TGTGCCAGCAGCTACCCCAGGCTCCAGGTGGACGAGCAGTACTTC. This codes for CASSYPRLQVDEQYF. Using reference TRBV7-9 and TRBJ2-7 for the parts outside the CDR3, the full variable domain is DTGVSQNPRHKITKRGQNVTFRCDPISEHNRLYWYRQTLGQGPEFLTYFQNEAQLEKSRLLSDRFSAERPKGSFSTLEIQRTEQGDSAMYLCASSYPRLQVDEQYFGPGTRLTVT.

The chain has TRBV13 and TRBJ2-5; D not resolved. With 1 base removed from V and 11 bases from J, the gap between germline ends came to 8 bases. Per the germline V gene, CDR1 is PRHDT and CDR2 is FYEKMQ (reference sequence). The CDR3 contains 11 residues. The CDR3 nucleotides are TGTGCCAGCAGCTTAGAGAACAAACAGTACTTC. As protein: CASSLENKQYF.

This clone occurred once. V usage is TRBV27 and J usage is TRBJ1-5; D may be TRBD1 (5 bases). Germline assignment: CDR1 MNHEY and CDR2 SMNVEV (reference sequence). This CDR3 has 14 amino acids. V lost 3 bases, J lost 6 bases, and 12 bases lay in between. The chain's CDR3 is CASSLGPQVQPQHF. CDR3 coding DNA: TGTGCCAGCAGTTTGGGGCCTCAAGTTCAGCCCCAGCATTTT.

This chain joins TRBV28 and TRBJ1-4; 9 bases fit TRBD1. Germline V gene sequence: CDR1 MDHEN, CDR2 SYDVKM. V lost 4 bases and J lost 8; bases outside the gene matches: 11. The CDR3 totals 16 residues. CDR3 in DNA: TGTGCCAGCAGTTCTCGACAGGGGGAAAGTCTAGAAAAACTGTTTTTT. Translating it yields CASSSRQGESLEKLFF.

The chain links TRBV7-9 to TRBJ1-1; D remains unclear. V was pared by 2 bases and J by 1 base, with 8 bases between. The CDR3 covers 14 residues. CDR1 and CDR2 from the germline V gene are SEHNR and FQNEAQ (reference sequence). For the CDR3, the DNA is TGTGCCAGCAGCTTATTGGCCGAGAACACTGAAGCTTTCTTT. Translated, it gives CASSLLAENTEAFF.

This sequence joins TRBV7-9 and TRBJ1-1, with TRBD1 identical over 8 bases. CDR3 length: 15 residues. Germline CDR1 SEHNR, CDR2 FQNEAQ (reference sequence). The V and J ends lost 5 bases and 1 base, in that order; junction bases with no gene match: 6. CDR3 in amino acids: CASSPIGQGNTEAFF. In nucleotides, the CDR3 is TGTGCCAGCAGCCCAATAGGACAGGGGAACACTGAAGCTTTCTTT.

The chain has TRBV6-5 and TRBJ2-1; a weak D match, TRBD1 (6 bases). Germline loops: CDR1 MNHEY, CDR2 SVGAGI. Trimming removed 7 bases from V and 4 bases from J, with 14 bases in between. CDR3 length: 14 residues. For the CDR3, the DNA is TGTGCCAGCACCGAACGCGGACAGTACAATGAGCAGTTCTTC. As protein: CASTERGQYNEQFF.

This chain connects TRBV19 to TRBJ2-1; TRBD2 agrees at 7 bases. The CDR3 is made up of 13 amino acids. J gave up 8 bases and V 1 base, and 2 bases lay outside the gene matches. The germline gives CDR1 LNHDA, CDR2 SQIVND (reference sequence). The CDR3 sequence is CASSIGAGYEQFF. In nucleotides, the CDR3 is TGTGCCAGTAGTATAGGAGCGGGGTATGAGCAGTTCTTC.

This clone was recorded once. The chain links TRBV13 to TRBJ1-4, with 8 bases fitting TRBD1. The trim removed 5 bases at V and 4 bases at J, leaving 6 bases unmatched. The germline V gene has CDR1 PRHDT and CDR2 FYEKMQ (reference sequence). CDR3 length equals 15 residues. CDR3 loop: CASSPRQGYNEKLFF. In nucleotides, the CDR3 is TGTGCCAGCAGCCCCCGACAGGGGTATAATGAAAAACTGTTTTTT.

The chain employs TRBV9 and TRBJ2-2, with D hard to call. Trimming left V 4 bases short and J 3 bases short, with 4 bases between. In germline, CDR1 is SGDLS, CDR2 YYNGEE. CDR3 size: 12 residues. The CDR3 bases are TGTGCCAGCAGCCGCGACACCGGGGAGCTGTTTTTT. It codes for CASSRDTGELFF.

The chain carries TRBV30 and TRBJ1-5; D gene unclear. CDR1 GTSNPN and CDR2 SVGIG come from the germline V gene (reference sequence). V was shortened by 0 bases and J by 7 bases, with 19 bases between the two germline ends. CDR3 size: 16 residues. CDR3 in DNA: TGTGCCTGGAGTGTACTTCGGGGTCCAGGAGAACAGCCCCAGCATTTT. The encoded protein is CAWSVLRGPGEQPQHF.